The 32 T cell receptor beta chains given below trace back to one sample, sequenced in a study of T-cell reconstitution after alpha-beta-depleted transplantation in children. A TCRbeta library incorporating unique molecular identifiers was prepared. TCRdb re-analysed the PCR reads in MiXCR, keeping a single row per CDR3 protein. This sample has about 690,000 distinct CDR3 sequences, with approximately 15% found just once. Source: PBMCs from the stem cell graft donor, taken from the stem cell graft. These receptor sequences come from a human donor who donated a stem cell graft to a child with acute myeloid leukemia.

This clonotype was counted at least ten times. V gene TRBV5-1 combines with J gene TRBJ1-3; D is uncertain. The V end lost 0 bases, the J end lost 0 bases, and 10 bases lay between the germline ends. The CDR3 totals 16 residues. The germline gives CDR1 SGHRS, CDR2 YFSETQ. The CDR3 reads CASSLDSLLSGNTIYF. DNA of the CDR3: TGCGCCAGCAGCTTGGACAGCCTACTCTCTGGAAACACCATATATTTT.

CDR3 in DNA: TGTGCCAGCAGTAGCGGGGGGCGCCAGGATGAGCAGTTCTTC. This translates into CASSSGGRQDEQFF. V and J are TRBV28 and TRBJ2-1; 9 nucleotides agree with TRBD2. The CDR3 is 14 residues long. V shed 5 bases, J shed 8 bases, and the junction held 7 bases outside the gene matches. Germline V CDR1 and CDR2: MDHEN, SYDVKM.

This clonotype was observed many times. This chain connects TRBV15 to TRBJ2-7, with D possibly matching TRBD2 (5 bases). The V end was cut by 0 bases, the J end by 4 bases, with 7 bases between. Germline V gene lookup returns CDR1 LNHNV and CDR2 YYDKDF (reference sequence). This CDR3 is built from 13 residues. In DNA, the CDR3 is TGTGCCACCAGCAGAGATCGAGGGTACGAGCAGTACGTC. It translates to CATSRDRGYEQYV.

This clonotype was found a few times. V gene TRBV25-1 combines with J gene TRBJ1-2; no definite D call. This CDR3 comprises 15 residues. The V and J ends lost 0 bases and 2 bases respectively, with 10 bases between them. In germline, CDR1 is MGHDK, CDR2 SYGVNS. The CDR3 loop reads CASSEYTTWNYGYTF. The CDR3 region has the DNA TGTGCCAGCAGTGAATATACGACCTGGAACTATGGCTACACCTTC.

At least ten counts were recorded for this clonotype. The gene calls are TRBV10-2 and TRBJ1-1; the D is unclear. Trimming left V 6 bases short and J 0 bases short, with 8 bases between. The CDR3 extends over 13 amino acids. Per germline, CDR1 WSHSY and CDR2 SAAADI. CDR3 nucleotides: TGCGCCAGCAGGAGACAAATGAACACTGAAGCTTTCTTT. The encoded protein is CASRRQMNTEAFF.

V and J are TRBV4-3 and TRBJ1-1; D unresolved. Trimming removed 0 bases at V and 5 bases at J, with 13 bases between. The CDR3 runs 15 residues. The germline CDR1 and CDR2 sequences are LGHNA and YSLEER. CDR3 sequence (DNA): TGCGCCAGCAGCCAAGACCGCCAGAAACAGACTGAAGCTTTCTTT. It yields the protein CASSQDRQKQTEAFF.

This clonotype was seen only a few times. DNA of the CDR3: TGTGCCAGCAGCTACCTAGGGATCGGGACTAGCGGGGGGGCCGCCAACAATGAGCAGTTCTTC. It specifies CASSYLGIGTSGGAANNEQFF. The chain has TRBV7-2 and TRBJ2-1; 16 bases map to TRBD2. CDR1 is SGHTA and CDR2 is FQGNSA in the germline V gene. CDR3 length equals 21 residues. The V segment lost 4 bases and the J segment 5 bases; nucleotides outside the gene matches: 17.

The genes are TRBV18 and TRBJ2-7, with D perhaps matching TRBD2 (5 bases). The CDR3 extends over 14 amino acids. Germline CDR1 KGHSH, CDR2 LQKENI. V was cut by 5 bases and J by 2 bases, with 13 bases left in between. The CDR3 here is CASSELDFPYEQYF. For the CDR3, the DNA is TGTGCCAGCTCAGAGCTGGACTTCCCCTACGAGCAGTACTTC.

V usage is TRBV7-9 and J usage is TRBJ2-1; 10 bases fit TRBD1. The V gene end was trimmed by 7 bases and the J gene end by 7 bases; junction bases not matched to a gene: 10. Germline-derived CDR1 and CDR2 are SEHNR and FQNEAQ (reference sequence). The CDR3 is 15 amino acids. The CDR3 nucleotides are TGTGCCAGCACTTACGCCGGGACAGGGGATAATGAGCAGTTCTTC. This encodes CASTYAGTGDNEQFF.

The CDR3 DNA sequence: TGTGCCAGCAGCCCTGGGACCTGGGGCAATGAGCAGTTCTTC. The encoded protein is CASSPGTWGNEQFF. The chain recombines TRBV7-2 with TRBJ2-1, with D perhaps being TRBD1 or TRBD2 (5 bases each). CDR3 size: 14 residues. The V and J ends lost 5 bases and 6 bases respectively, with 14 bases between them. Germline lookup yields CDR1 SGHTA and CDR2 FQGNSA.

This clonotype was counted at least ten times. J is TRBJ2-1 and V is TRBV12-3 or TRBV12-4, with D possibly called TRBD1 or TRBD2 (5 bases each). The CDR3 spans 11 residues. V lost 2 bases, J lost 13 bases, and 9 bases lay in between. The CDR3 region has the DNA TGTGCCAGCAGTTTAAGCAGGGACCAGTTCTTC. Amino acids: CASSLSRDQFF.

This clonotype was recorded many times. The chain couples TRBV4-3 to TRBJ2-3, with D uncertain. V lost 0 bases and J 0 bases, leaving 10 bases between the germline ends. CDR3 size: 16 residues. Per germline, CDR1 LGHNA and CDR2 YSLEER. DNA for the CDR3: TGCGCCAGCAGCCAAGAGTACGGAACCAGCACAGATACGCAGTATTTT. This codes for CASSQEYGTSTDTQYF.

Many counts were recorded for this clonotype. The rearrangement links TRBV20-1 to TRBJ2-7; D gene ambiguous. Germline CDR1 is DFQATT and CDR2 is SNEGSKA (reference sequence). This CDR3 comprises 15 residues. The V end lost 6 bases, the J end lost 2 bases, and 20 bases lay between the germline ends. This CDR3 reads CSAPPFGRSTYEQYF. DNA for the CDR3: TGCAGTGCCCCCCCTTTCGGCAGGTCTACCTACGAGCAGTACTTC.

In this sample, this clonotype turned up a few times. The rearrangement uses TRBV7-2 and TRBJ1-3, with a weak D call TRBD1 (6 bases). The CDR3 spans 16 residues. V lost 5 bases, J lost 3 bases, and 17 bases lay in between. Germline V gene data show CDR1 as SGHTA and CDR2 as FQGNSA. In nucleotides, the CDR3 is TGTGCCAGCAGCCCGATAACAGGGTACAGTGGAAACACCATATATTTT. Its translation: CASSPITGYSGNTIYF.

This clonotype was counted at least ten times. The CDR3 loop is CSASFTGVGSYEQYF. The CDR3 DNA sequence: TGCAGTGCCAGTTTTACAGGGGTCGGCTCCTACGAGCAGTACTTC. The chain couples TRBV20-1 to TRBJ2-7; 7 bases map to TRBD1. The ends lost 6 bases at V and 0 bases at J; junction bases unmatched: 11. The CDR3 runs to 15 residues. CDR1 and CDR2 (germline): DFQATT, SNEGSKA (reference sequence).

The gene calls are TRBV5-1 and TRBJ2-3; a possible D gene is TRBD1 (6 bases). The CDR3 spans 16 residues. V shed 4 bases and J shed 1 base, with 16 bases lying between them. Per the germline V gene, CDR1 is SGHRS and CDR2 is YFSETQ. This CDR3 reads CASSPGQPVGTDTQYF. CDR3 in DNA: TGCGCCAGCAGCCCCGGACAGCCAGTGGGCACAGATACGCAGTATTTT.

The chain combines TRBV12-3 or TRBV12-4 with TRBJ2-1; 7 bases map to TRBD2. Losses at the gene ends were 7 bases for V and 0 bases for J; bases not matched to a gene: 9. This CDR3 has 16 amino acids. The CDR3 loop reads CASTGGRGHSYNEQFF. CDR3 nucleotide sequence: TGTGCCAGCACCGGGGGGAGGGGCCACTCCTACAATGAGCAGTTCTTC.

This clonotype was found many times. As DNA, the CDR3 is TGTGCCAGCAGTGTGAGGGATCAGCCCCAGCATTTT. As protein: CASSVRDQPQHF. The chain uses TRBV12-3 or TRBV12-4 and TRBJ1-5, with unresolved D. Between the trimmed V and J ends, which lost 5 bases and 5 bases, there was a span of 7 bases. The CDR3 has 12 residues.

At least ten counts were recorded for this clonotype. The rearrangement links TRBV12-3 or TRBV12-4 to TRBJ1-4; D is uncertain. Trimming left V 6 bases short and J 7 bases short, with 15 bases between. The CDR3 spans 14 residues. The chain's CDR3 is CASSGERLGEKLFF. The CDR3 nucleotides read TGTGCCAGCAGCGGGGAAAGGTTGGGTGAAAAACTGTTTTTT.

V gene TRBV11-2 combines with J gene TRBJ2-2, with a tentative D call TRBD2 (7 bases). The CDR3 has 17 amino acids. V lost 7 bases and J lost 1, with 19 bases in between. Germline V gene data show CDR1 as SGHAT and CDR2 as FQNNGV. CDR3: CASNRRGGEMNTGELFF. CDR3 in DNA: TGTGCCAGCAACAGAAGGGGGGGGGAGATGAACACCGGGGAGCTGTTTTTT.

This clonotype was found a few times. This sequence joins TRBV7-3 and TRBJ1-2; maybe TRBD1 (5 bases). V was pared by 2 bases and J by 8 bases, with 15 bases between. CDR1 and CDR2 (germline): SGHTA, FQGTGA. The CDR3 length is 14 residues. CDR3 DNA: TGTGCCAGCAGCTTAGGGGCGGATCTATGGGGCTACACCTTC. Translating it yields CASSLGADLWGYTF.

As concerns this clonotype: This may come from a read error, since a much larger clone is one base off. The genes are TRBV5-1 and TRBJ1-4; TRBD1 is a possible D gene (6 bases). This CDR3 is built from 14 residues. Germline CDR1 reads SGHRS; CDR2 reads YFSETQ. The DNA for the CDR3 is TGCGCCAGCAGCTTGTCGCCGGAGGGGGAAAAACTGATTTTT. This gives the protein CASSLSPEGEKLIF.

The V gene is TRBV7-2, the J gene TRBJ2-1; 8 bases agree with TRBD2. Germline values: CDR1 SGHTA, CDR2 FQGNSA. After removal of 5 bases from V and 2 bases from J, the junction contained 11 bases not matched to a gene. The CDR3 loop spans 17 amino acids. The CDR3 region has the DNA TGTGCCAGCAGCCGTGGCGGCGGGGGGAGAACCTACAATGAGCAGTTCTTC. It codes for CASSRGGGGRTYNEQFF.

V gene TRBV25-1 combines with J gene TRBJ1-6, with D possibly TRBD1 on 5 matching bases. The CDR3 is made up of 13 amino acids. The germline gives CDR1 MGHDK, CDR2 SYGVNS. Trimming cost V 6 bases and J 7 bases, with 10 bases left between them. CDR3 nucleotides: TGTGCCAGCAGCAAGACAGAGAATTCACCCCTCCACTTT. It specifies CASSKTENSPLHF.

The chain carries TRBV20-1 and TRBJ2-1; D might be TRBD1 (5 bases). Trimming removed 2 bases from V and 8 bases from J, with 16 bases in between. Germline CDR1 is DFQATT and CDR2 is SNEGSKA (reference sequence). The CDR3 is 14 amino acids. CDR3 sequence (DNA): TGCAGTGCTAGAAGCCACAGGATACAGGATGAGCAGTTCTTC. Encoded protein: CSARSHRIQDEQFF.

This clonotype was seen many times. This chain connects TRBV24-1 to TRBJ2-7; 8 bases fit TRBD2. V gave up 10 bases and J gave up 7 bases; unmatched junction bases: 8. Germline CDR1 KGHDR, CDR2 SFDVKD. The CDR3 loop spans 12 amino acids. This chain's CDR3 is CATSPGTREQYF. In DNA, the CDR3 is TGTGCCACATCCCCCGGGACTAGGGAGCAGTACTTC.

This clonotype was recorded many times. The V and J genes are TRBV20-1 and TRBJ2-7; D is ambiguous. Germline CDR1 reads DFQATT; CDR2 reads SNEGSKA (reference sequence). The CDR3 covers 10 residues. Trimming took off 6 bases at V and 8 bases at J, with 11 bases between the two ends. In DNA, the CDR3 is TGCAGTGCCCCGGAGATGAAGCAGTACGTC. It encodes CSAPEMKQYV.

The chain recombines TRBV7-2 with TRBJ1-2; D ambiguous. This CDR3 contains 13 residues. Trimming took off 5 bases at V and 8 bases at J, with 15 bases between the two ends. CDR1 SGHTA and CDR2 FQGNSA come from the germline V gene. This CDR3 reads CASSRGPPDGYTF. The CDR3 DNA reads TGTGCCAGCAGCCGAGGACCCCCTGACGGCTACACCTTC.

This clonotype was observed many times. The J gene is TRBJ1-5, the V gene TRBV20-1, with D unresolved. Germline V lookup: CDR1 DFQATT, CDR2 SNEGSKA (reference sequence). Trimming took off 4 bases at V and 1 base at J, with 11 bases between the two ends. The CDR3 runs 14 residues. The CDR3 spells CSATVVRSNQPQHF. CDR3 in DNA: TGCAGTGCTACAGTGGTCAGAAGCAATCAGCCCCAGCATTTT.

In its sample, this clonotype was seen a few times. The chain uses TRBV5-5 and TRBJ2-5; perhaps TRBD1 as D (6 bases). Germline V CDR1 and CDR2: SGHKS, YYEKEE (reference sequence). Trimming shortened V by 4 bases and J by 2 bases, and 9 bases separated the two germline ends. The CDR3 runs 13 residues. The DNA of the CDR3 is TGTGCCAGCAGCGTAAGGGGGCAAGAGACCCAGTACTTC. Protein: CASSVRGQETQYF.

This clonotype was seen only a few times. This rearrangement joins TRBV18 to TRBJ2-1; TRBD2 matches at 7 bases. The germline CDR1 and CDR2 sequences are KGHSH and LQKENI. The trim removed 4 bases at V and 16 bases at J, leaving 10 bases unmatched. The CDR3 loop spans 12 amino acids. CDR3 sequence (DNA): TGTGCCAGCTCACTCTCTAGCGGTAGCGTCTTCTTC. This translates into CASSLSSGSVFF.

This chain links TRBV5-1 with TRBJ2-2; D might be TRBD1 or TRBD2, each matching 5 bases. V lost 1 base, J lost 4 bases, and 14 bases lay in between. The CDR3 is 16 residues long. Germline assignment: CDR1 SGHRS and CDR2 YFSETQ. The CDR3: CASSLPRDGSTGELFF. CDR3 coding DNA: TGCGCCAGCAGCTTGCCCCGGGACGGATCCACCGGGGAGCTGTTTTTT.